The 10 T cell receptor beta chains reported below all come from one sample, sequenced in a study of shared T cell receptors in the human thymus. Some clones are missing from TCRdb's copy, which holds only in-frame ones; the method was immunoSEQ multiplex PCR. The data hold over 450,000 clones, with about 80% observed a single time. These data also featured in a second study, about human thymus T cells.

Sequencing was done on a sample of thymocytes. Source of these receptors: a boy in the first two years of life with a congenital heart defect.

V usage is TRBV9 and J usage is TRBJ2-5; D may be TRBD2 (5 bases). The V gene's germline CDR1 is SGDLS and CDR2 YYNGEE. V gave up 0 bases and J gave up 2 bases, with 20 bases separating them. This CDR3 region has 18 residues. CDR3 amino acids: CASSVATPSGGRQETQYF. The CDR3 region has the DNA TGTGCCAGCAGCGTAGCTACCCCATCCGGCGGGCGACAAGAGACCCAGTACTTC.

The genes are TRBV4-1 and TRBJ2-7, with 8 bases lining up with TRBD2. Germline V CDR1 and CDR2: MGHRA, YSYEKL. The V segment lost 4 bases and the J segment 6 bases; nucleotides outside the gene matches: 14. The CDR3 runs 16 residues. This CDR3 is CASSLSGERERAEQYF. The CDR3 DNA reads TGCGCCAGCAGCCTCAGTGGAGAGCGGGAGAGGGCCGAGCAGTACTTC.

This chain uses TRBV5-6 with TRBJ1-1; D perhaps matches TRBD1 (6 bases). Germline values: CDR1 SGHDT, CDR2 YYEEEE. This CDR3 spans 12 amino acids. The germline V and J ends were trimmed by 3 bases and 3 bases, with 6 bases remaining between them. This CDR3 reads CASSSGDTEAFF. DNA of the CDR3: TGTGCCAGCAGCTCAGGGGACACTGAAGCTTTCTTT.

The table lists this clone with a count of one. The gene calls are TRBV10-1 and TRBJ2-3; D may be TRBD1 (5 bases). The CDR3 consists of 16 residues. Trimming took off 4 bases at V and 2 bases at J, with 16 bases between the two ends. Per germline, CDR1 WNHNN and CDR2 SYGVQD (reference sequence). The chain's CDR3 is CASSVQDLRHTDTQYF. CDR3 nucleotides: TGCGCCAGCAGTGTACAGGATCTAAGACACACAGATACGCAGTATTTT.

This chain connects TRBV19 to TRBJ2-6; D is uncertain. The V gene's germline CDR1 is LNHDA and CDR2 SQIVND (reference sequence). This CDR3 has 14 amino acids. V lost 2 bases to trimming and J lost 12 bases, with 14 bases between them. For the CDR3, the DNA is TGTGCCAGTAGTATATCGACCGGAGAGTGCGTCCTGACTTTC. Encoded protein: CASSISTGECVLTF.

The genes are TRBV5-1 and TRBJ2-2; 9 bases are shared with TRBD2. This CDR3 comprises 17 residues. Germline V gene sequence: CDR1 SGHRS, CDR2 YFSETQ. Trimming removed 0 bases from V and 4 bases from J; junction bases left unmatched: 7. As DNA, the CDR3 is TGCGCCAGCAGCTTGGTGGTAGCGGGAGTCGGCACCGGGGAGCTGTTTTTT. It yields the protein CASSLVVAGVGTGELFF.

V and J are TRBV6-5 and TRBJ1-2; 7 bases agree with TRBD1. The CDR3 has 14 amino acids. The V gene end was trimmed by 5 bases and the J gene end by 3 bases; junction bases not matched to a gene: 6. From germline, CDR1 is MNHEY and CDR2 SVGAGI. The CDR3: CASSHNDRDYGYTF. DNA of the CDR3: TGTGCCAGCAGTCACAACGACAGGGACTATGGCTACACCTTC.

This chain joins TRBV15 and TRBJ2-1; D is unresolved. The CDR3 loop spans 20 amino acids. The germline V gene has CDR1 LNHNV and CDR2 YYDKDF (reference sequence). Trimming cost V 0 bases and J 5 bases, with 26 bases left between them. CDR3: CATSRDDPRLVSLTNNEQFF. CDR3 nucleotide sequence: TGTGCCACCAGCAGAGATGACCCCCGTCTTGTATCCCTCACTAACAATGAGCAGTTCTTC.

The V gene is TRBV28, the J gene TRBJ1-5, with 10 bases fitting TRBD1. The CDR3 is 15 residues long. CDR1 and CDR2 (germline): MDHEN, SYDVKM. V shed 5 bases and J 4 bases; nucleotides not matched to a gene: 5. The CDR3 sequence is CASSTGTGVNQPQHF. In DNA, the CDR3 is TGTGCCAGCAGTACGGGGACAGGGGTTAATCAGCCCCAGCATTTT.

The rearrangement uses TRBV19 and TRBJ1-5, with D unresolved. Trimming removed 6 bases at V and 0 bases at J, with 9 bases between. The CDR3 is 14 amino acids. Germline values: CDR1 LNHDA, CDR2 SQIVND (reference sequence). The CDR3 bases are TGTGCCAGTAGGGCCCATAATAGCAATCAGCCCCAGCATTTT. Residues: CASRAHNSNQPQHF.